Following are 22 T cell receptor beta chains from one sample sequenced in a study of somatic mutations in cytotoxic T cells in rheumatoid arthritis. TCRdb's copy holds only in-frame clones and misses some; the assay was immunoSEQ multiplex PCR. The sample holds about 30,000 clones, more than 75% seen once. Sequencing was performed on CD8+ T cells sorted from blood. The source of these receptors is an adult with rheumatoid arthritis.

This CDR3 reads CATQPGRRSTDTQYF. In DNA form, the CDR3 reads TGTGCCACCCAACCTGGGCGGCGTAGCACAGATACGCAGTATTTT. The V gene is TRBV25-1, the J gene TRBJ2-3; D gene unclear. Trimming took off 10 bases at V and 0 bases at J, with 17 bases between the two ends. The CDR3 covers 15 residues. CDR1 is MGHDK and CDR2 is SYGVNS in the germline V gene.

The chain joins TRBV27 to TRBJ2-1; D remains ambiguous. CDR1 and CDR2 from the germline V gene are MNHEY and SMNVEV (reference sequence). Trimming removed 0 bases from V and 0 bases from J, with 6 bases in between. The CDR3 is 15 amino acids. Written as DNA, the CDR3 is TGTGCCAGCAGTTTATCGGCGAGCTCCTACAATGAGCAGTTCTTC. It is translated as CASSLSASSYNEQFF.

J is TRBJ1-1 and V is TRBV27, with a weak D call TRBD1 (6 bases). CDR1 and CDR2 from the germline V gene are MNHEY and SMNVEV (reference sequence). The CDR3 consists of 14 residues. V dropped 6 bases and J dropped 1 base, with 12 bases sitting between them. Here the CDR3 reads CASRRGGPNTEAFF. The CDR3 DNA sequence: TGTGCCAGCAGACGGGGGGGCCCGAACACTGAAGCTTTCTTT.

The genes are TRBV27 and TRBJ2-7, with 12 nucleotides matching TRBD1. The ends lost 5 bases at V and 3 bases at J; junction bases unmatched: 11. This CDR3 is 17 amino acids long. The germline V gene encodes CDR1 MNHEY and CDR2 SMNVEV (reference sequence). The CDR3 nucleotides are TGTGCCAGCAGTCTTGCCTACGGGACAGGGGGCGGCTACGAGCAGTACTTC. Encoded protein: CASSLAYGTGGGYEQYF.

The chain joins TRBV2 to TRBJ2-7, with 10 bases matching TRBD1. The CDR3 extends over 12 amino acids. The V and J ends lost 10 bases and 7 bases, in that order; junction bases with no gene match: 7. Germline V gene sequence: CDR1 SNHLY, CDR2 FYNNEI. The CDR3 bases are TGTGCCAAAGGACAGGGGGTCAGGGAGCAGTACTTC. Encoded protein: CAKGQGVREQYF. The variable domain in full, with the rest retrieved from reference TRBV2 and TRBJ2-7, is EPEVTQTPSHQVTQMGQEVILRCVPISNHLYFYWYRQILGQKVEFLVSFYNNEISEKSEIFDDQFSVERPDGSNFTLKIRSTKLEDSAMYFCAKGQGVREQYFGPGTRLTVT.

V is TRBV19 and J is TRBJ1-4; D remains unclear. Between the trimmed V and J ends, which lost 9 bases and 8 bases, there was a span of 16 bases. This CDR3 has 13 residues. Germline CDR1 and CDR2: LNHDA and SQIVND (reference sequence). CDR3 residues: CASEGGLYEKLFF. The CDR3, as DNA: TGTGCCAGCGAGGGAGGGCTTTACGAAAAACTGTTTTTT.

The chain couples TRBV29-1 to TRBJ2-1; 10 nucleotides agree with TRBD2. Germline CDR1 and CDR2: SQVTM and ANQGSEA. V lost 4 bases to trimming and J lost 4 bases; unmatched junction nucleotides: 13. The CDR3 runs 17 residues. The CDR3 DNA is TGCAGCGTTGCCGGTACTCAGCGGGAGGGCGGATACAATGAGCAGTTCTTC. Protein product: CSVAGTQREGGYNEQFF.

This chain connects TRBV27 to TRBJ2-2; D tentatively reads TRBD1 or TRBD2 (5 bases each). V was trimmed by 7 bases and J by 4 bases, leaving 7 bases between them. Germline V CDR1 and CDR2: MNHEY, SMNVEV (reference sequence). CDR3 size: 12 residues. CDR3 coding DNA: TGTGCCAGCATTGGGGGCACCGGGGAGCTGTTTTTT. This codes for CASIGGTGELFF.

Only one count was recorded for this clone. This chain links TRBV5-6 with TRBJ2-3; D call uncertain. V was pared by 4 bases and J by 2 bases, with 11 bases between. CDR3 length equals 14 residues. The germline V gene has CDR1 SGHDT and CDR2 YYEEEE. CDR3 region: CASSQVASTDTQYF. In DNA, the CDR3 is TGTGCCAGCAGCCAGGTCGCCTCCACAGATACGCAGTATTTT.

V is TRBV5-1 and J is TRBJ2-7; D is tentatively TRBD1 or TRBD2 (5 bases each). This CDR3 has 12 residues. V gave up 2 bases and J gave up 4 bases, with 7 bases separating them. CDR1 and CDR2 from the germline V gene are SGHRS and YFSETQ. CDR3 region: CASSFGGYEQYF. In DNA form, the CDR3 reads TGCGCCAGCAGCTTTGGGGGATACGAGCAGTACTTC. Supplemented by reference TRBV5-1 and TRBJ2-7, the full variable domain reads KAGVTQTPRYLIKTRGQQVTLSCSPISGHRSVSWYQQTPGQGLQFLFEYFSETQRNKGNFPGRFSGRQFSNSRSEMNVSTLELGDSALYLCASSFGGYEQYFGPGTRLTVT.

This chain joins TRBV13 and TRBJ2-3, with 16 bases aligning to TRBD2. CDR1 PRHDT and CDR2 FYEKMQ come from the germline V gene (reference sequence). The CDR3 contains 21 residues. Germline trimming cut 5 bases from V and 4 bases from J; bases unmatched to any gene: 18. The CDR3 DNA reads TGTGCCAGCAGCACTAGGGGGCCGGGACTAGCGGGGGGGCCACCCCCAGATACGCAGTATTTT. Residues: CASSTRGPGLAGGPPPDTQYF.

This rearrangement joins TRBV4-3 to TRBJ1-2, with 7 bases matching TRBD1. CDR1 LGHNA and CDR2 YSLEER come from the germline V gene. The CDR3 is 12 residues long. J lost 4 bases, V lost 8 bases, and 4 bases had no gene match. CDR3 protein: CASSRGIYGYTF. Written as DNA, the CDR3 is TGCGCCAGCTCCAGGGGGATCTATGGCTACACCTTC.

The CDR3 sequence: CASSPRGAEGYTF. The DNA for the CDR3 is TGTGCCAGCAGTCCCAGGGGGGCGGAGGGCTACACCTTC. V and J are TRBV28 and TRBJ1-2; 7 bases agree with TRBD1. The germline CDR1 and CDR2 sequences are MDHEN and SYDVKM. The CDR3 covers 13 residues. V trimming: 5 bases; J trimming: 8 bases; junction bases outside the gene matches: 8.

The V and J genes are TRBV5-6 and TRBJ1-2; 7 bases match TRBD1. Germline CDR1 SGHDT, CDR2 YYEEEE. The CDR3 is 13 amino acids. Germline trimming cut 1 base from V and 6 bases from J; bases unmatched to any gene: 3. In DNA form, the CDR3 reads TGTGCCAGCAGCTTGTCACAGGGGCATGGCTACACCTTC. Its protein is CASSLSQGHGYTF.

V gene TRBV27 combines with J gene TRBJ1-2; 8 bases fit TRBD1. CDR1 is MNHEY, CDR2 SMNVEV, per germline (reference sequence). This CDR3 has 18 residues. With V trimmed by 6 bases and J by 3 bases, 18 bases remained unmatched. This CDR3 is CASRFGTRAGGGDYGYTF. For the CDR3, the DNA is TGTGCCAGCAGATTCGGGACTCGCGCAGGGGGCGGTGACTATGGCTACACCTTC.

The rearrangement links TRBV5-1 to TRBJ1-1; the D gene is possibly TRBD1 (6 bases). Germline V CDR1 and CDR2: SGHRS, YFSETQ. The CDR3 extends over 13 amino acids. V was pared by 7 bases and J by 0 bases, with 10 bases between. The CDR3, as DNA: TGCGCCAGCGCTGGACAGATGAACACTGAAGCTTTCTTT. This gives the protein CASAGQMNTEAFF. Supplemented by reference TRBV5-1 and TRBJ1-1, the full variable domain reads KAGVTQTPRYLIKTRGQQVTLSCSPISGHRSVSWYQQTPGQGLQFLFEYFSETQRNKGNFPGRFSGRQFSNSRSEMNVSTLELGDSALYLCASAGQMNTEAFFGQGTRLTVV.

The chain recombines TRBV19 with TRBJ2-2; tentatively, D is TRBD1 (5 bases). The germline V and J ends were trimmed by 5 bases and 0 bases, with 7 bases remaining between them. The V gene's germline CDR1 is LNHDA and CDR2 SQIVND (reference sequence). The CDR3 length is 14 residues. The CDR3: CASSWGTNTGELFF. The CDR3 DNA reads as TGTGCCAGTAGTTGGGGCACGAACACCGGGGAGCTGTTTTTT.

This rearrangement joins TRBV5-1 to TRBJ1-1; TRBD1 might be the D (6 bases). Germline CDR1 SGHRS, CDR2 YFSETQ. The CDR3 runs 13 residues. Trimming took off 4 bases at V and 5 bases at J, with 12 bases between the two ends. CDR3 protein: CASSRTVGTEAFF. The CDR3 DNA reads as TGCGCCAGCAGCAGGACAGTGGGGACTGAAGCTTTCTTT.

The chain joins TRBV4-1 to TRBJ2-1; D is ambiguous. Germline V CDR1 and CDR2: MGHRA, YSYEKL. The V end lost 1 base, the J end lost 3 bases, and 7 bases lay between the germline ends. The CDR3 is 14 amino acids. CDR3: CASSQVGNYNEQFF. CDR3 sequence (DNA): TGCGCCAGCAGCCAAGTAGGGAACTACAATGAGCAGTTCTTC.

The chain couples TRBV4-1 to TRBJ2-7; TRBD1 matches 8 bases. CDR3 size: 16 residues. V lost 0 bases, J lost 3 bases, and 7 bases stayed unmatched. Germline V gene lookup returns CDR1 MGHRA and CDR2 YSYEKL. CDR3 sequence: CASSQEWTGKYYEQYF. The CDR3, as DNA: TGCGCCAGCAGCCAAGAGTGGACAGGGAAATACTACGAGCAGTACTTC.

The gene calls are TRBV5-7 and TRBJ1-6; D possibly corresponds to TRBD1 (5 bases). Being an ORF, TRBV5-7 has a function that is uncertain. Trimming shortened V by 0 bases and J by 4 bases, and 14 bases separated the two germline ends. The CDR3 totals 17 residues. CDR3 sequence reads: CASSLVARALYNSPLHF. Here the CDR3 DNA reads TGTGCCAGCAGCTTGGTGGCCAGGGCCCTTTATAATTCACCCCTCCACTTT.

This clone was observed a single time. V and J are TRBV5-1 and TRBJ2-2; D is unresolved. With 2 bases removed from V and 1 base from J, the gap between germline ends came to 6 bases. The germline V gene encodes CDR1 SGHRS and CDR2 YFSETQ. The CDR3 runs 14 residues. DNA for the CDR3: TGCGCCAGCAGCTTCCAACGGAACACCGGGGAGCTGTTTTTT. Translated, it gives CASSFQRNTGELFF.